The sequence of this TCR beta chain was determined in a study of blood T cell repertoires in COVID-19. Study in general: Acute and convalescent COVID-19 samples came from the United States, Italy and Spain. T cells, B-cell-depleted T cells, or PBMCs supplied cDNA or gDNA.

Original analysis: Scientists estimated how many nucleated cells there were by amplifying reference gene primers. Using immunoSEQ multiplex PCR, the repertoire was profiled, and TCRdb retains in-frame clones only, with some absent. The DNA gave D and trimming, while V, J and clone size come from that table. The data hold 150,000 to 200,000 clones, with 86% observed a single time. This CDR3 spans 13 amino acids. CDR1 MGHRA and CDR2 YSYEKL come from the germline V gene. V lost 2 bases and J 3 bases, leaving 6 bases between the germline ends. What was sequenced was peripheral blood. The rearrangement joins TRBV4-1 to TRBJ2-3; D is undetermined. This TCR was recovered from a man aged 50-59 years with active or convalescent COVID-19. The CDR3 coding sequence is TGCGCCAGCAGCCAAATTATTACAGATACGCAGTATTTT. Translated, it gives CASSQIITDTQYF.